This T cell receptor beta chain was observed in a study of PD-L1 blockade in urothelial cancer. Study-wide context: After treatment start, blood was analyzed at 3 weeks (second dose) and at 6 weeks. Blood samples contained a median 141,255 T cells.

The sample's time point: pretreatment peripheral blood. The study collected 1 to 8 samples per patient, pretreatment and on-treatment. Each PCR contained spiked-in synthetic TCR analog templates. Profiling relied on immunoSEQ multiplex PCR, and the TCRdb table lists in-frame clones only, not all of them. The data contain tens of thousands of clones, around 81% of them singletons. This specimen was PBMCs, taken around atezolizumab (anti-PD-L1) treatment. The TCR was taken from a man aged 70-80 years with urothelial cancer.

The CDR3 nucleotides are TGTGCCACCCGAACGGCTAGAAGCTACGAGCAGTACTTC. Translation: CATRTARSYEQYF. The chain is built from TRBV15 and TRBJ2-7; D remains unclear. The ends were cut back, 8 bases at V and 3 bases at J, with 14 bases in the middle. The CDR3 runs to 13 residues. In germline, CDR1 is LNHNV, CDR2 YYDKDF (reference sequence).